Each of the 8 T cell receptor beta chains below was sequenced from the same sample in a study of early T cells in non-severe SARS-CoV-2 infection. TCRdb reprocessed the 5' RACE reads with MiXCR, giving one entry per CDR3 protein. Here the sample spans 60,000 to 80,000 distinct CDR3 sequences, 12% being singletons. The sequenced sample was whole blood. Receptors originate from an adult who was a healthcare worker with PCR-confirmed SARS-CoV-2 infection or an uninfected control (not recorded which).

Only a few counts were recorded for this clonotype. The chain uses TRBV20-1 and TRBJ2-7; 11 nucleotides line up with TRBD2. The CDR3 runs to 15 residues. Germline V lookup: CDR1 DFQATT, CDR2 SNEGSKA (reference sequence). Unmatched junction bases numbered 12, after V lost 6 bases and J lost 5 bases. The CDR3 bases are TGCAGTGCCCCCTCGGGTAGCGGGAGGGCCGACGAGCAGTACTTC. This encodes CSAPSGSGRADEQYF.

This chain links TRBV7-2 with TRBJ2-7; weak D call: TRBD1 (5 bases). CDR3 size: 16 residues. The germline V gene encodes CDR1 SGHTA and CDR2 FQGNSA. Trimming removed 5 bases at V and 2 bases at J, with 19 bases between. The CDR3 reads CASSASLGQVTYEQYF. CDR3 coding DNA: TGTGCCAGCAGCGCCAGCCTGGGGCAGGTCACCTACGAGCAGTACTTC.

The DNA of the CDR3 is TGTGCCAGCAGCCCAGGGGGCGGCTCTGGGGCCAACGTCCTGACTTTC. It codes for CASSPGGGSGANVLTF. The rearrangement joins TRBV28 to TRBJ2-6; 8 positions agree with TRBD1. Trimming removed 6 bases from V and 0 bases from J; junction bases left unmatched: 4. Germline CDR1 is MDHEN and CDR2 is SYDVKM. There are 16 residues in the CDR3.

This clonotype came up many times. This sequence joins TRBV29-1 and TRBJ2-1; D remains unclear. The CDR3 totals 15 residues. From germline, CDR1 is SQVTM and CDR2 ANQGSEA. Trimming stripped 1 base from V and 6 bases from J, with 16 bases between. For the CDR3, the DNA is TGCAGCGTTGAAGGATCCTTCGGTCCCCGCAATGAGCAGTTCTTC. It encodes CSVEGSFGPRNEQFF.

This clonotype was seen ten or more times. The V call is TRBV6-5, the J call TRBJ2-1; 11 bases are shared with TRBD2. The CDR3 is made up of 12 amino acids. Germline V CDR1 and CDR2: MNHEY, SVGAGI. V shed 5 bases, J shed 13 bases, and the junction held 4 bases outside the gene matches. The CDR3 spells CASSKTSGRQFF. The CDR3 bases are TGTGCCAGCAGTAAAACTAGCGGGAGACAGTTCTTC.

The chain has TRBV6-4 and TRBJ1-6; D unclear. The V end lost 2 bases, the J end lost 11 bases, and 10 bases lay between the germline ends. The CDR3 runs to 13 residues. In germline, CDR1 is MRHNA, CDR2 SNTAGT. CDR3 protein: CASSDTHGTPLHF. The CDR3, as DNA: TGTGCCAGCAGTGACACCCACGGAACACCCCTCCACTTT.

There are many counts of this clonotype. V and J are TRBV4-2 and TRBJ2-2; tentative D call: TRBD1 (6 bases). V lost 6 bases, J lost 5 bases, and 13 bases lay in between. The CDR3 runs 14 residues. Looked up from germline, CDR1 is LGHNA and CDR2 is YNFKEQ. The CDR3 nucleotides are TGTGCCAGCAGTTCAGGGGAAGAGACCGGGGAGCTGTTTTTT. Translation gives CASSSGEETGELFF.

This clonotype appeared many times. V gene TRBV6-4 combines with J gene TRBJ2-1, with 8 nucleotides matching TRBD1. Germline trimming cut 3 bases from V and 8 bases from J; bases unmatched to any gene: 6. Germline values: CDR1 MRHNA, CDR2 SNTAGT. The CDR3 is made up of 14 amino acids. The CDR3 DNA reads TGTGCCAGCAGTGAGACAGGGGAAGGGGATGAGCAGTTCTTC. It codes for CASSETGEGDEQFF.